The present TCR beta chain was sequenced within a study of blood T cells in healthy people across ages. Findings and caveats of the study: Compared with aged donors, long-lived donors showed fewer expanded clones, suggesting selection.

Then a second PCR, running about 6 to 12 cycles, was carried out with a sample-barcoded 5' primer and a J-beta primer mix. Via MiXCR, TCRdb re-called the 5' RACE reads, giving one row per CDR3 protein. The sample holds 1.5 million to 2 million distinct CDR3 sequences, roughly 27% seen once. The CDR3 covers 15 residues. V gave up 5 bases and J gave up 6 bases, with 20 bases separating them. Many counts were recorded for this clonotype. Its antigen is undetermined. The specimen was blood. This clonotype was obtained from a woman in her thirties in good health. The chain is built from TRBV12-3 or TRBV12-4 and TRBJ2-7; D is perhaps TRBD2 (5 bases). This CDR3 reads CASSPGTGFDGEQYF. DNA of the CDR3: TGTGCCAGCAGTCCCGGCACGGGGTTTGACGGCGAGCAGTACTTC.